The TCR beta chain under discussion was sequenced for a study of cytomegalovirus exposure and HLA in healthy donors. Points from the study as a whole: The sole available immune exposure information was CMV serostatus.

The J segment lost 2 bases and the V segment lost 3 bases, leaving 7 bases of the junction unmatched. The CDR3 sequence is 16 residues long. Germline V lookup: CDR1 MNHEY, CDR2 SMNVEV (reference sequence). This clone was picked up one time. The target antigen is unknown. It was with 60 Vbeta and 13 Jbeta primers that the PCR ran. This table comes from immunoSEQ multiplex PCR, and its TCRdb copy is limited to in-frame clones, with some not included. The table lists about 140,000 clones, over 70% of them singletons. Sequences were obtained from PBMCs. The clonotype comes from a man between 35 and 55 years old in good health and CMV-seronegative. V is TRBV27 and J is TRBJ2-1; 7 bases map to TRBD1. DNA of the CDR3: TGTGCCAGCAGTTTCAATCACAGGGGCGCCTACAATGAGCAGTTCTTC. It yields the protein CASSFNHRGAYNEQFF.